The table lists the clone carrying this TCR beta chain with many counts. Its antigen is not identified. The CDR3 loop spans 15 amino acids. V lost 4 bases and J lost 0; bases outside the gene matches: 5. In germline, CDR1 is SGHRS, CDR2 YFSETQ. This entry belongs to a study of T cells in Graves' hyperthyroidism and ophthalmopathy. Study as a whole: At initial diagnosis, before any treatment had begun, peripheral blood was obtained.

Regions amplified from RNA transcripts were the TCR beta CDR3 regions. HTBI primers were the set used in a first-round RT-PCR of the TCR CDR3. TCRdb re-analysed the multiplex PCR reads in MiXCR, keeping a single row per CDR3 protein. This sample has about 400,000 distinct CDR3 sequences, with 15% found just once. General study points: Blood held most thyroid clonotypes expanded above 0.001 frequency.

The receptor was isolated from a woman aged 25 to 39 with Graves' hyperthyroidism. The V call is TRBV5-1, the J call TRBJ2-3; TRBD2 matches 7 bases. The sample consisted of blood. The CDR3 DNA sequence: TGCGCCAGCAGCCGGGCTAGCGGTAGCACAGATACGCAGTATTTT. As protein: CASSRASGSTDTQYF. The full variable domain, its missing parts supplied by reference TRBV5-1 and TRBJ2-3, is KAGVTQTPRYLIKTRGQQVTLSCSPISGHRSVSWYQQTPGQGLQFLFEYFSETQRNKGNFPGRFSGRQFSNSRSEMNVSTLELGDSALYLCASSRASGSTDTQYFGPGTRLTVL.